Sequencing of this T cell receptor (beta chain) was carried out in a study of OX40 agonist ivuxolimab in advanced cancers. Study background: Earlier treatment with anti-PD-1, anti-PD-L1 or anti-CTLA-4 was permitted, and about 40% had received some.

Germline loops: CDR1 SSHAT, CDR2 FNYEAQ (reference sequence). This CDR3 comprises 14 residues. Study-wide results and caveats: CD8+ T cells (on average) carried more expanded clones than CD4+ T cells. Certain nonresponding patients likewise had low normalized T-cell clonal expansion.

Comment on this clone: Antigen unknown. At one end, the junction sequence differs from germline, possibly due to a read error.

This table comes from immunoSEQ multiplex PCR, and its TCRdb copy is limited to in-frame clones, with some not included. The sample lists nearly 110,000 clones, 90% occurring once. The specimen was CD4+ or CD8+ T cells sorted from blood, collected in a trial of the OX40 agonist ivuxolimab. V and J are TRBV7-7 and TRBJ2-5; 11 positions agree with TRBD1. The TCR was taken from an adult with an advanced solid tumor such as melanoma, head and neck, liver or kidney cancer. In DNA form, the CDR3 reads TGTGCTAGCAGCCGGGGACAGGGGGAGGAGACCCAGTACTTC. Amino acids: CASSRGQGEETQYF.